These 24 T cell receptor beta chains originate from one sample sequenced in a study of T-cell memory formation after mild COVID-19. MiXCR, run by TCRdb on the 5' RACE reads, gives a single entry per CDR3 protein. There are approximately 390,000 distinct CDR3 sequences in the sample; 15% to 20% occur only once, and about 22% lies in the top ten. What was sequenced was PBMCs or a T cell subset sorted from them (not recorded which). The receptors here all came from a man aged 18-30 years who had mild COVID-19 (a few samples of this study predate the infection). Cell type and time point are not known.

The rearrangement links TRBV4-2 to TRBJ2-5; 7 bases line up with TRBD2. CDR1 LGHNA and CDR2 YNFKEQ come from the germline V gene. V shed 4 bases, J shed 4 bases, and the junction held 6 bases outside the gene matches. The length of the CDR3 is 14 residues. The DNA for the CDR3 is TGTGCCAGCAGCCCTATGGGCGGGGGAGAGACCCAGTACTTC. Its protein product is CASSPMGGGETQYF.

There are a few counts of this clonotype. The chain uses TRBV11-2 and TRBJ1-2; 10 bases fit TRBD1. CDR1 and CDR2 (germline): SGHAT, FQNNGV. There are 14 residues in the CDR3. Losses at the gene ends were 5 bases for V and 8 bases for J; bases not matched to a gene: 8. The DNA for the CDR3 is TGTGCCAGCAGCCCGATCGGGACAGGGGAAGGCTACACCTTC. This gives the protein CASSPIGTGEGYTF.

V is TRBV18 and J is TRBJ2-7, with D maybe TRBD1 (6 bases). Germline V gives CDR1 KGHSH, CDR2 LQKENI. The V gene lost 3 bases and the J gene lost 5 bases, with 11 bases spanning the gap. The CDR3 has 13 residues. This CDR3 is CASSPTTGNEQYF. In DNA form, the CDR3 reads TGTGCCAGCTCACCCACCACAGGGAACGAGCAGTACTTC.

This clonotype came up a few times. The chain couples TRBV3-1 to TRBJ2-5; 9 bases are a match to TRBD2. Germline CDR1 and CDR2: LGHDT and YNNKEL (reference sequence). The J segment lost 4 bases and the V segment lost 3 bases, leaving 15 bases of the junction unmatched. This CDR3 has 18 residues. As DNA, the CDR3 is TGTGCCAGCAGCCAGGGGTTAGTCGCTAGCGGGGAAGGAGAGACCCAGTACTTC. As protein: CASSQGLVASGEGETQYF.

The chain links TRBV12-3 or TRBV12-4 to TRBJ1-3; no clear D. V was shortened by 8 bases and J by 2 bases, with 13 bases between the two germline ends. This CDR3 has 14 residues. The CDR3 sequence is CASANDAAGNTIYF. CDR3 DNA sequence: TGTGCCAGCGCCAACGACGCGGCTGGAAACACCATATATTTT.

This clonotype was picked up many times. This chain uses TRBV7-2 with TRBJ2-5; TRBD2 aligns across 8 bases. The CDR3 totals 15 residues. Germline loops: CDR1 SGHTA, CDR2 FQGNSA. V shed 7 bases, J shed 3 bases, and the junction held 10 bases outside the gene matches. This CDR3 reads CASTGWAGGEETQYF. CDR3 nucleotides: TGTGCCAGCACGGGCTGGGCGGGGGGAGAAGAGACCCAGTACTTC.

There are a few counts of this clonotype. This chain uses TRBV6-6 with TRBJ1-2, with D maybe TRBD1 (5 bases). Germline CDR1 MNHNY, CDR2 SVGAGI (reference sequence). The CDR3 runs to 12 residues. V lost 2 bases to trimming and J lost 7 bases, with 8 bases between them. CDR3 loop: CASSYGGGGYTF. DNA of the CDR3: TGTGCCAGCAGTTACGGGGGGGGTGGCTACACCTTC.

The chain couples TRBV11-3 to TRBJ2-2; TRBD2 matches 8 bases. CDR3 length: 15 amino acids. Germline-derived CDR1 and CDR2 are SGHNT and YENEEA. Trimming at V came to 5 bases and at J to 7 bases, leaving 9 bases not matched to a gene. CDR3 sequence: CASSPGGAGDGELFF. The CDR3 DNA follows: TGTGCCAGCAGCCCCGGGGGGGCAGGGGACGGGGAGCTGTTTTTT. Together with reference TRBV11-3 and TRBJ2-2, the CDR3 gives the full variable domain: EAGVVQSPRYKIIEKKQPVAFWCNPISGHNTLYWYLQNLGQGPELLIRYENEEAVDDSQLPKDRFSAERLKGVDSTLKIQPAELGDSAVYLCASSPGGAGDGELFFGEGSRLTVL.

This clonotype has only a few counts. J is TRBJ2-3 and V is TRBV5-1; the D gene is possibly TRBD2 (6 bases). With 0 bases removed from V and 2 bases from J, the gap between germline ends came to 13 bases. The CDR3 is 16 residues long. From germline, CDR1 is SGHRS and CDR2 YFSETQ. The CDR3 region is CASSLARGGVTDTQYF. The CDR3 DNA sequence: TGCGCCAGCAGCTTGGCCCGGGGAGGAGTCACAGATACGCAGTATTTT.

This clonotype was counted only a few times. This rearrangement joins TRBV7-9 to TRBJ2-2, with TRBD2 matching 7 bases. Germline CDR1 reads SEHNR; CDR2 reads FQNEAQ (reference sequence). The V and J ends lost 5 bases and 0 bases, in that order; junction bases with no gene match: 15. The CDR3 runs to 19 residues. CDR3 DNA: TGTGCCAGCAGCCACCGTGGCGGGGGTTATATCCCGAACACCGGGGAGCTGTTTTTT. As protein: CASSHRGGGYIPNTGELFF.

V is TRBV20-1 and J is TRBJ2-5, with D perhaps TRBD1 (5 bases). The V end was cut by 1 base, the J end by 4 bases, with 10 bases between. Germline-derived CDR1 and CDR2 are DFQATT and SNEGSKA (reference sequence). This CDR3 is 13 amino acids long. The CDR3 loop is CSARAPGSETQYF. DNA for the CDR3: TGCAGTGCTAGAGCCCCAGGGTCAGAGACCCAGTACTTC.

V and J are TRBV5-1 and TRBJ2-5, with 7 bases matching TRBD1. The CDR3 totals 14 residues. The J segment lost 0 bases and the V segment lost 5 bases, leaving 4 bases of the junction unmatched. Germline loops: CDR1 SGHRS, CDR2 YFSETQ. Here the CDR3 DNA reads TGCGCCAGCAGGTCGGGACAGAACCAAGAGACCCAGTACTTC. This encodes CASRSGQNQETQYF.

This clonotype was seen more than once but under ten times. The chain uses TRBV12-3 or TRBV12-4 and TRBJ2-3, with D perhaps TRBD2 (6 bases). V was trimmed by 3 bases and J by 9 bases, leaving 13 bases between them. There are 13 residues in the CDR3. CDR3 sequence (DNA): TGTGCCAGCAGTTTGGCTAGCGACTCAACGCAGTATTTT. Translated: CASSLASDSTQYF.

The gene calls are TRBV6-5 and TRBJ1-5; unclear D gene. This CDR3 has 13 amino acids. Germline CDR1 MNHEY, CDR2 SVGAGI. The V and J ends lost 8 bases and 6 bases respectively, with 14 bases between them. The CDR3 DNA is TGTGCCAGCTCTTCGGGATCGAGTCAGCCCCAGCATTTT. Protein: CASSSGSSQPQHF.

CDR3 protein: CASSDDRSVLNYGYTF. Written as DNA, the CDR3 is TGTGCCAGCAGTGATGATCGGTCCGTCCTTAACTATGGCTACACCTTC. V gene TRBV2 combines with J gene TRBJ1-2; D gene ambiguous. This CDR3 comprises 16 residues. Deletions cut 3 bases from V and 1 base from J, with 15 bases between. Germline lookup yields CDR1 SNHLY and CDR2 FYNNEI.

This clonotype was detected a few times. V and J are TRBV12-3 or TRBV12-4 and TRBJ2-2; maybe TRBD2 (6 bases). V shed 2 bases and J shed 6 bases, with 13 bases lying between them. The CDR3 is made up of 15 amino acids. DNA for the CDR3: TGTGCCAGCAGTTTAATGATATCGGGGGCCGGGGAGCTGTTTTTT. Translated, it gives CASSLMISGAGELFF.

This clonotype was seen many times. The chain carries TRBV11-2 and TRBJ2-3; D is unresolved. Germline V CDR1 and CDR2: SGHAT, FQNNGV. This CDR3 has 14 residues. Trimming cost V 3 bases and J 1 base, with 8 bases left between them. CDR3 sequence reads: CASSLGIGTDTQYF. CDR3 sequence (DNA): TGTGCCAGCAGCTTGGGTATTGGCACAGATACGCAGTATTTT.

The chain joins TRBV29-1 to TRBJ1-2; TRBD1 matches 7 bases. The germline gives CDR1 SQVTM, CDR2 ANQGSEA. CDR3 size: 14 residues. The J segment lost 5 bases and the V segment lost 4 bases, leaving 10 bases of the junction unmatched. The CDR3 nucleotides are TGCAGCGTTGCTTTAACAGGGGCGGTGTATGGCTACACCTTC. This encodes CSVALTGAVYGYTF. The full variable domain, with the rest looked up from reference TRBV29-1 and TRBJ1-2, is SAVISQKPSRDICQRGTSLTIQCQVDSQVTMMFWYRQQPGQSLTLIATANQGSEATYESGFVIDKFPISRPNLTFSTLTVSNMSPEDSSIYLCSVALTGAVYGYTFGSGTRLTVV.

The V and J genes are TRBV7-3 and TRBJ1-2; D possibly corresponds to TRBD1 (5 bases). Germline V gene sequence: CDR1 SGHTA, CDR2 FQGTGA. The CDR3 is made up of 15 amino acids. Trimming shortened V by 5 bases and J by 8 bases, and 21 bases separated the two germline ends. The CDR3 sequence: CASSPGGEVPGGYTF. For the CDR3, the DNA is TGTGCCAGCAGCCCGGGTGGTGAGGTTCCAGGGGGCTACACCTTC.

J is TRBJ2-3 and V is TRBV11-2; TRBD2 matches 11 bases. Trimming at V came to 2 bases and at J to 0 bases, leaving 4 bases not matched to a gene. Looked up from germline, CDR1 is SGHAT and CDR2 is FQNNGV. CDR3 length: 17 residues. The CDR3 here is CASSLFRLAGSTDTQYF. The CDR3 coding sequence is TGTGCCAGCAGCTTATTTAGACTAGCGGGGAGCACAGATACGCAGTATTTT.

The chain joins TRBV11-2 to TRBJ2-5, with 10 positions matching TRBD2. This CDR3 spans 16 amino acids. Germline assignment: CDR1 SGHAT and CDR2 FQNNGV. V shed 3 bases and J 4 bases; nucleotides not matched to a gene: 8. The CDR3 here is CASSFVAGGPGETQYF. In DNA, the CDR3 is TGTGCCAGCAGCTTCGTAGCGGGGGGCCCCGGAGAGACCCAGTACTTC.

The CDR3: CASSHQVDSILPTASRNGYTF. The CDR3 region has the DNA TGCGCCAGCAGCCACCAAGTGGATAGTATTCTACCTACCGCCTCCCGGAATGGCTACACCTTC. The chain uses TRBV4-3 and TRBJ1-2, with D hard to call. With 3 bases removed from V and 6 bases from J, the gap between germline ends came to 35 bases. Germline CDR1 reads LGHNA; CDR2 reads YSLEER. This CDR3 region has 21 residues.

The V call is TRBV7-2, the J call TRBJ1-2; TRBD1 aligns across 10 bases. Germline CDR1 SGHTA, CDR2 FQGNSA. The V and J ends lost 4 bases and 6 bases, in that order; junction bases with no gene match: 5. The CDR3 extends over 14 amino acids. DNA for the CDR3: TGTGCCAGCAGCTCGGACAGGGGGTTTGATGGCTACACCTTC. Encoded protein: CASSSDRGFDGYTF.

This clonotype was detected many times. This rearrangement joins TRBV5-1 to TRBJ2-7; D is perhaps TRBD1 or TRBD2 (5 bases each). The CDR3 extends over 14 amino acids. V lost 5 bases and J 0 bases, leaving 12 bases between the germline ends. Germline loops: CDR1 SGHRS, CDR2 YFSETQ. The CDR3 reads CASRYRGRSYEQYF. The CDR3 DNA reads as TGCGCCAGCAGATACCGGGGACGCTCCTACGAGCAGTACTTC.